These T cell receptor beta chains were read from a single sample in a study of cytomegalovirus exposure and HLA in healthy donors. Here immunoSEQ multiplex PCR was the method, and the copy in TCRdb shows in-frame clones only, minus some. Here the sample spans about 150,000 clones, 75% to 80% being singletons. Sequencing used PBMCs. The receptor source for this set is a male donor in good health and CMV-seronegative. Both conserved end residues are part of each CDR3. The D gene is left open where the match is weak. Rows may omit the clone size; those that give it use once, few, many or a size class.

d_call,j_call,v_call,clone_size,cdr3_aa,cdr3_nt
NA,TRBJ2-2,TRBV11-3,NA,CASSLPGLGELFF,TGTGCCAGCAGCTTACCGGGACTCGGGGAGCTGTTTTTT
NA,TRBJ1-2,TRBV9,few,CASSPRQAAFYGYTF,TGTGCCAGCAGCCCTAGACAGGCGGCTTTCTATGGCTACACCTTC
TRBD1,TRBJ1-1,TRBV18,NA,CASSPLARGPEAFF,TGTGCCAGCTCACCACTGGCCAGGGGGCCTGAAGCTTTCTTT
NA,TRBJ2-2,TRBV19,NA,CASSAGQGWGTGELFF,TGTGCCAGTAGCGCCGGGCAGGGGTGGGGGACCGGGGAGCTGTTTTTT
TRBD1,TRBJ1-5,TRBV18,NA,CASSNDRGYNQPQHF,TGTGCCAGCTCGAACGACAGGGGGTATAATCAGCCCCAGCATTTT
NA,TRBJ1-2,TRBV6-5,NA,CASSYSRQYPTQF,TGTGCCAGCAGTTACTCCCGCCAGTATCCCACCCAGTTC
NA,TRBJ1-2,TRBV27,NA,CASSPLGRAANYGYTF,TGTGCCAGCAGTCCCCTCGGGAGGGCAGCTAACTATGGCTACACCTTC
NA,TRBJ1-3,TRBV6-1,NA,CASRRDNRNTIYF,TGTGCCAGCAGGAGGGATAATAGAAACACCATATATTTT
TRBD1,TRBJ1-5,TRBV25-1,NA,CASATGDSNQPQHF,TGTGCCAGCGCGACAGGGGATAGCAATCAGCCCCAGCATTTT
NA,TRBJ2-1,TRBV5-6,NA,CASSFRGPGLLNEQFF,TGTGCCAGCAGCTTTAGGGGCCCGGGCCTACTCAATGAGCAGTTCTTC
NA,TRBJ1-6,TRBV27,NA,CASSFQTGFGSPLHF,TGTGCCAGCAGTTTCCAAACAGGGTTTGGTTCACCCCTCCACTTT
NA,TRBJ1-1,TRBV6-4,once,CASSRGGANTEAFF,TGTGCCAGCAGTAGGGGAGGCGCGAACACTGAAGCTTTCTTT
TRBD1,TRBJ1-1,TRBV18,NA,CASSPYLRQGTNTEAFF,TGTGCCAGCTCACCCTATCTCAGACAGGGGACAAACACTGAAGCTTTCTTT
TRBD1,TRBJ1-6,TRBV2,NA,CASSVDRGPYPLHF,TGTGCCAGCAGTGTAGACAGGGGGCCATATCCCCTCCACTTT
TRBD2,TRBJ2-3,TRBV7-9,NA,CASSLSVGTSGTDTQYF,TGTGCCAGCAGCTTATCGGTTGGGACTAGCGGAACAGATACGCAGTATTTT
TRBD1,TRBJ1-1,TRBV19,NA,CASSIGDRLNTEAFF,TGTGCCAGTAGTATAGGGGACAGATTGAACACTGAAGCTTTCTTT
TRBD1,TRBJ2-5,TRBV11-1,NA,CASNSLGQQETQYF,TGTGCCAGCAACTCCTTGGGACAGCAAGAGACCCAGTACTTC
TRBD1,TRBJ1-3,TRBV5-1,NA,CASSKGQGAENTIYF,TGCGCCAGCAGCAAAGGACAGGGGGCAGAAAACACCATATATTTT
TRBD1,TRBJ2-5,TRBV5-4,NA,CASSPTGANQETQYF,TGTGCCAGCAGCCCGACAGGGGCAAACCAAGAGACCCAGTACTTC
NA,TRBJ1-1,TRBV6-5,few,CASTRVGRTEAFF,TGTGCCAGCACCCGAGTTGGGAGGACTGAAGCTTTCTTT
NA,TRBJ2-7,TRBV6-5,NA,CASGDPRGSYEQYF,TGTGCCAGCGGGGATCCTCGGGGCTCCTACGAGCAGTACTTC
NA,TRBJ2-7,TRBV7-8,NA,CASSKSGIAYEQYF,TGTGCCAGCAGCAAGTCAGGGATAGCCTACGAGCAGTACTTC